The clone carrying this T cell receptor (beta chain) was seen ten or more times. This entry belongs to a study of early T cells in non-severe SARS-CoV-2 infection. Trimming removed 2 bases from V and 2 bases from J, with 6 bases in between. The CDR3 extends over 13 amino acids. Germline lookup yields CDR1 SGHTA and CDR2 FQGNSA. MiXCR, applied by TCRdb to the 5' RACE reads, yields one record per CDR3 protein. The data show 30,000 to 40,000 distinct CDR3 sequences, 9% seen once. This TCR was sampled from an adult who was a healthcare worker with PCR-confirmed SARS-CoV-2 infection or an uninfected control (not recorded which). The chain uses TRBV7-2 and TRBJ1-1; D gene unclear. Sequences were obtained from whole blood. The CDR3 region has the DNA TGTGCCAGCAGCTTAATCTTCAACACTGAAGCTTTCTTT. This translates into CASSLIFNTEAFF.